This T cell receptor (beta chain) derives from a study of response to subunit inactivated influenza vaccine. This clonotype was seen ten or more times. The germline gives CDR1 LNHNV, CDR2 YYDKDF (reference sequence). The CDR3 is 11 amino acids. The V gene lost 1 base and the J gene lost 4 bases, with 0 bases spanning the gap. TCRdb passed the RT-PCR reads through MiXCR, listing each CDR3 protein once. The data contain 860,000 or so distinct CDR3 sequences, about 20% of them seen just once; the ten biggest clones take up roughly a tenth. This clonotype was obtained from a man aged 50-59 years who received an inactivated influenza vaccine. Material: PBMCs from blood, obtained 5 to 6 days after vaccination. V is TRBV15 and J is TRBJ2-3, with D hard to call. CDR3 in DNA: TGTGCCACCAGCAGAGCAGATACGCAGTATTTT. Its translation: CATSRADTQYF.